The rows below give T cell receptor beta chains drawn from one sample of a study of T cells in Graves' hyperthyroidism and ophthalmopathy. In TCRdb, the multiplex PCR reads were re-called with MiXCR into one record per CDR3 protein. The sample has hundreds of thousands of distinct CDR3 sequences, approximately 13% seen once. Specimen: blood. These receptors were taken from a woman in her thirties with Graves' hyperthyroidism that later progressed to Graves' ophthalmopathy. Each CDR3 is given with its conserved first and last residue. D genes are given only for firm matches. Clone size is not always given. Where it is, it says once, few, many or a class for expanded clones.

abundance	v_gene	j_gene	d_gene	CDR3aa	CDR3nt
NA	TRBV30	TRBJ1-6	TRBD1	CASENQPGQGPGVLHF	TGTGCCAGCGAAAACCAACCGGGACAGGGGCCCGGGGTCCTCCACTTT
NA	TRBV20-1	TRBJ2-2	TRBD1	CSASGQHTGELFF	TGCAGTGCTTCGGGACAGCACACCGGGGAGCTGTTTTTT
many	TRBV2	TRBJ1-6	TRBD1	CASSKGQGDNSPLHF	TGTGCCAGCAGTAAGGGACAGGGGGATAATTCACCCCTCCACTTT
many	TRBV7-8	TRBJ2-3	NA	CASSFAGADTQYF	TGTGCCAGCAGCTTTGCTGGTGCAGATACGCAGTATTTT
many	TRBV2	TRBJ1-1	NA	CASSGAMNTEAFF	TGTGCCAGCAGTGGGGCCATGAACACTGAAGCTTTCTTT
many	TRBV6-2/TRBV6-3	TRBJ2-1	TRBD2	CASRPPGLAGGRNEQFF	TGTGCCAGCAGACCGCCGGGACTAGCGGGAGGGCGCAATGAGCAGTTCTTC
many	TRBV28	TRBJ2-1	NA	CASSSGLSQLNEQFF	TGTGCCAGCAGTTCCGGACTCTCCCAACTCAATGAGCAGTTCTTC
few	TRBV30	TRBJ2-7	NA	CAWSKRGPYEQYF	TGTGCCTGGTCCAAGAGAGGCCCGTACGAGCAATACTTC
many	TRBV27	TRBJ2-7	TRBD1	CASSPGTGGFEQYF	TGTGCCAGCAGTCCTGGGACAGGGGGCTTCGAGCAGTACTTC
many	TRBV19	TRBJ2-3	NA	CASSPGMDTQYF	TGTGCCAGTAGTCCCGGGATGGATACGCAGTATTTT
many	TRBV20-1	TRBJ2-4	NA	CSARDLLKNIQYF	TGCAGTGCTAGAGATCTGCTCAAAAACATTCAGTACTTC
many	TRBV12-3/TRBV12-4	TRBJ2-7	NA	CASSLLAATVPYEQYF	TGTGCCAGCAGTCTTTTGGCTGCGACAGTACCCTACGAGCAGTACTTC
many	TRBV29-1	TRBJ2-3	TRBD2	CSGGGLTDTQYF	TGCAGTGGCGGGGGTCTCACAGATACGCAGTATTTT
many	TRBV30	TRBJ2-2	NA	CAWSGGELFF	TGTGCCTGGTCGGGCGGGGAGCTGTTTTTT
once	TRBV27	TRBJ2-7	TRBD1	CASRDRDEQYF	TGTGCCAGCCGGGACAGGGACGAGCAGTACTTC
NA	TRBV12-5	TRBJ1-3	NA	CASGLTGSSGNTIYF	TGTGCTAGTGGTTTGACCGGGTCCTCTGGAAACACCATATATTTT
many	TRBV6-1	TRBJ1-6	NA	CASSYAATGYSPLHF	TGTGCCAGCAGTTACGCAGCGACAGGCTATTCACCCCTCCACTTT
many	TRBV10-3	TRBJ2-5	TRBD1	CAIREQGPMETQYF	TGTGCCATCAGGGAACAGGGGCCTATGGAGACCCAGTACTTC
few	TRBV7-9	TRBJ2-2	NA	CASSLRYTGELFF	TGTGCCAGCAGCTTAAGATACACCGGGGAGCTGTTTTTT
many	TRBV27	TRBJ2-1	NA	CASSLQAPSVSYNEQFF	TGTGCCAGCAGTTTACAGGCCCCCAGCGTCTCCTACAATGAGCAGTTCTTC
many	TRBV30	TRBJ1-1	TRBD1	CAWEQGATEAFF	TGTGCCTGGGAACAGGGGGCCACTGAAGCTTTCTTT
NA	TRBV9	TRBJ2-1	TRBD2	CASSDWTSKYNEQFF	TGTGCCAGCAGCGACTGGACTAGTAAGTACAATGAGCAGTTCTTC